The clone carrying this T cell receptor (beta chain) was counted a few times. As yet, its antigen is unknown. The CDR3 contains 14 residues. Germline V CDR1 and CDR2: SQVTM, ANQGSEA. V shed 6 bases, J shed 6 bases, and the junction held 8 bases outside the gene matches. This sample was included in a study of T cells after yellow fever vaccination. Study-level background: Some fractions had low cell numbers, and these were prepared with SMART-Seq v4 Ultra Low Input.

General study results and limits: It was the secondary response that reached its peak faster, day 5 versus 15, but it was weaker. Most clones from primary vaccination resurfaced after the booster (around 97% CD4, more than 75% CD8).

They built TCR cDNA with 5'RACE template switching, a step that put in a universal primer site and UMIs. TCRdb reprocessed the 5' RACE reads with MiXCR, giving one entry per CDR3 protein. Of about 320,000 distinct CDR3 sequences in the sample, approximately 4% were seen once. The rearrangement uses TRBV29-1 and TRBJ2-2; the match to TRBD2 covers 9 bases. Source: PBMCs, taken 15 days after the yellow fever booster vaccination. This TCR derives from a man in his late teens or twenties who received the YFV17D yellow fever vaccine. The CDR3 nucleotides read TGCAGCGTGCGGGGGGGCGAATTCGCCGGGGAGCTGTTTTTT. Its translation: CSVRGGEFAGELFF.